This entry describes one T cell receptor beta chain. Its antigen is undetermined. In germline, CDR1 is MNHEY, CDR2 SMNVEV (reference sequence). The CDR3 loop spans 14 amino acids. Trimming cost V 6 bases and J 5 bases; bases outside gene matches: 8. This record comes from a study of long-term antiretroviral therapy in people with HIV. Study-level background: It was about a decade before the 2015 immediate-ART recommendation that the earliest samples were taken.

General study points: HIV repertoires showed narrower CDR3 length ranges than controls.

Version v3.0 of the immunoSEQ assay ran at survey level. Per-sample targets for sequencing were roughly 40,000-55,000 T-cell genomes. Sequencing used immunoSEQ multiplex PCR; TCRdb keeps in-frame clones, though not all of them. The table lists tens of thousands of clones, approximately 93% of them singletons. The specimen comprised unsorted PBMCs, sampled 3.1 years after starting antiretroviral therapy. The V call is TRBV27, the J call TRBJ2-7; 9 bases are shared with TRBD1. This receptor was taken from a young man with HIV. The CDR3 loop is CASSPGTGFDEQYF. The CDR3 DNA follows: TGTGCCAGCAGCCCCGGGACAGGGTTCGACGAGCAGTACTTC.